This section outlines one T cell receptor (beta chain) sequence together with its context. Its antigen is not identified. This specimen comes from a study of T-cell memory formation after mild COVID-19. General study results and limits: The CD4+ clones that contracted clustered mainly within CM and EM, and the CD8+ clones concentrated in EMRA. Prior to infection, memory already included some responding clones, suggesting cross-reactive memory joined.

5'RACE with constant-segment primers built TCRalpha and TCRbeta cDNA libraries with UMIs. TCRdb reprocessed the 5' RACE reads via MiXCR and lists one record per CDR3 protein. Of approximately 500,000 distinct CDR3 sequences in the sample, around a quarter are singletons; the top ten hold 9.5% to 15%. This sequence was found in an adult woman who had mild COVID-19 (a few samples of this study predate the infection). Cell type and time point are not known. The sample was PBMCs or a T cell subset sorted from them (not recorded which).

CDR3 nucleotides: TGTGCCAGCAGTGCCGGGACAGGGGGGATTCAGTACTTC. It yields the protein CASSAGTGGIQYF. The chain combines TRBV25-1 with TRBJ2-4; 11 bases match TRBD1. V lost 4 bases to trimming and J lost 10 bases; unmatched junction nucleotides: 3. The germline V gene encodes CDR1 MGHDK and CDR2 SYGVNS. CDR3 length: 13 residues.